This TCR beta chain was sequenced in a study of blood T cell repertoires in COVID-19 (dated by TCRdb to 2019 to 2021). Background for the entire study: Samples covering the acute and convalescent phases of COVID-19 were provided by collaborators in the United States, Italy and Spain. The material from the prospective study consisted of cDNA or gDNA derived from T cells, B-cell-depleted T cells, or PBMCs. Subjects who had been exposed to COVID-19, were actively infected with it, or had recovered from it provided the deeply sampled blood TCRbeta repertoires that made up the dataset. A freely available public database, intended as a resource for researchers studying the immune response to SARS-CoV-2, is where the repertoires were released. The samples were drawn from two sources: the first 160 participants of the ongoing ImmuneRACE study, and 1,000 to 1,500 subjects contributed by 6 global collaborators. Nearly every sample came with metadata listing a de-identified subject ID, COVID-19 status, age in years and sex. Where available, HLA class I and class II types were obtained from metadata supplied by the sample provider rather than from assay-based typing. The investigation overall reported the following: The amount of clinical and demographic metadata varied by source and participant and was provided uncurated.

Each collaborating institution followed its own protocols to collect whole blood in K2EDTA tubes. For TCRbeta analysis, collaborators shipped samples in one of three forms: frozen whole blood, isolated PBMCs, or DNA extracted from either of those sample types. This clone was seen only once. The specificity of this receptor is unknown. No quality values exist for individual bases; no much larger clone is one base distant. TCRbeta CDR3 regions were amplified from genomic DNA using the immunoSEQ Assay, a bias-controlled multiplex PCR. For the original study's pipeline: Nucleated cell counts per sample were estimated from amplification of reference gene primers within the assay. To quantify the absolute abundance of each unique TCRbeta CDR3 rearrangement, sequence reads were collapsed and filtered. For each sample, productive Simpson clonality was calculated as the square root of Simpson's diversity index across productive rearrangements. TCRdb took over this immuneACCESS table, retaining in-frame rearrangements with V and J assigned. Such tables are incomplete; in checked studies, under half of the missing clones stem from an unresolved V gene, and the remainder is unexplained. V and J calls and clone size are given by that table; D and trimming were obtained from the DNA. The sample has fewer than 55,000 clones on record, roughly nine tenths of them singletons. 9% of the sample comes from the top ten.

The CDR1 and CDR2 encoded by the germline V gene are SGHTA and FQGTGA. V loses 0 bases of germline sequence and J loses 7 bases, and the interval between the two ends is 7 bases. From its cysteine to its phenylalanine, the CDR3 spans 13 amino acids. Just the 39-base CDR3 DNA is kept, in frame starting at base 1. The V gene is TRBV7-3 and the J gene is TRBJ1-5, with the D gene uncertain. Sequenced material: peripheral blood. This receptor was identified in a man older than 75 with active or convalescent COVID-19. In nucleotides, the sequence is TGTGCCAGCAGCTTAACGGCGGGCCAGCCCCAGCATTTT. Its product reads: CASSLTAGQPQHF. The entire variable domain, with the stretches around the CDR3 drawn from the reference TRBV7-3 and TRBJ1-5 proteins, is GAGVSQTPSNKVTEKGKYVELRCDPISGHTALYWYRQSLGQGPEFLIYFQGTGAADDSGLPNDRFFAVRPEGSVSTLKIQRTERGDSAVYLCASSLTAGQPQHFGDGTRLSIL.